These 15 T cell receptor beta chains came from one sample sequenced in a study of shared clonotypes between healthy human individuals. Some clones are missing from TCRdb's copy, which holds only in-frame ones; the method was immunoSEQ multiplex PCR. The sample shows around 550,000 clones, 85% to 95% of them seen only once. CD8 cells regarded as naive lacked CD45RO, were positively chosen for CCR7, and omitted terminally differentiated effector memory CD45RA+ cells. Material: naive CD8+ T cells sorted from blood. These receptors were taken from a woman in her 30s in good health.

The rearrangement joins TRBV2 to TRBJ2-2; D not resolved. The CDR3 extends over 15 amino acids. Trimming shortened V by 8 bases and J by 0 bases, and 13 bases separated the two germline ends. Germline V lookup: CDR1 SNHLY, CDR2 FYNNEI. This chain's CDR3 is CASHPGPTNTGELFF. The CDR3 region has the DNA TGTGCCAGCCATCCCGGGCCTACGAACACCGGGGAGCTGTTTTTT.

CDR3 nucleotides: TGTGCCAGCAGCTCCCCGCCCGAGCAGTACTTC. Protein: CASSSPPEQYF. The chain employs TRBV27 and TRBJ2-7, with D hard to call. The CDR3 is 11 residues long. Germline CDR1 is MNHEY and CDR2 is SMNVEV (reference sequence). The germline V and J ends were trimmed by 6 bases and 6 bases, with 9 bases remaining between them.

The CDR3 DNA sequence: TGTGCCAGCAGCCAAGATCGTTCGACTAGCGGGGCCTACGAGCAGTACTTC. This encodes CASSQDRSTSGAYEQYF. The V call is TRBV5-4, the J call TRBJ2-7; 11 nucleotides agree with TRBD2. CDR1 is SGHNT and CDR2 is YYREEE in the germline V gene (reference sequence). This CDR3 contains 17 residues. J gave up 2 bases and V 4 bases, and 11 bases lay outside the gene matches. The whole variable domain, filled in from reference TRBV5-4 and TRBJ2-7, reads ETGVTQSPTHLIKTRGQQVTLRCSSQSGHNTVSWYQQALGQGPQFIFQYYREEENGRGNFPPRFSGLQFPNYSSELNVNALELDDSALYLCASSQDRSTSGAYEQYFGPGTRLTVT.

The chain combines TRBV5-1 with TRBJ2-1; D is unclear. This CDR3 is 16 amino acids long. V was pared by 4 bases and J by 0 bases, with 14 bases between. Germline V CDR1 and CDR2: SGHRS, YFSETQ. CDR3 protein: CASSPYSVSSYNEQFF. CDR3 bases: TGCGCCAGCAGCCCGTATAGTGTTAGCTCCTACAATGAGCAGTTCTTC.

The chain uses TRBV28 and TRBJ1-1; no firm D call. Germline-derived CDR1 and CDR2 are MDHEN and SYDVKM. The CDR3 extends over 14 amino acids. Trimming left V 2 bases short and J 6 bases short, with 13 bases between. The CDR3 nucleotides are TGTGCCAGCAGTTTACAGTTACGGCGGCCTGAAGCTTTCTTT. Protein sequence: CASSLQLRRPEAFF.

V gene TRBV19 combines with J gene TRBJ2-2; D unresolved. Germline V gene lookup returns CDR1 LNHDA and CDR2 SQIVND (reference sequence). With 8 bases removed from V and 5 bases from J, the gap between germline ends came to 12 bases. This CDR3 region has 13 residues. CDR3 residues: CASPDSLTGELFF. The CDR3 region has the DNA TGTGCCAGTCCCGACTCCCTAACCGGGGAGCTGTTTTTT.

The V gene is TRBV19, the J gene TRBJ1-1; D is unresolved. Germline CDR1 is LNHDA and CDR2 is SQIVND (reference sequence). This CDR3 is 11 amino acids long. V lost 8 bases to trimming and J lost 1 base, with 5 bases between them. The DNA for the CDR3 is TGTGCCAGTGGTAGGAACACTGAAGCTTTCTTT. Protein product: CASGRNTEAFF.

The V gene is TRBV2, the J gene TRBJ2-1, with D uncertain. Trimming removed 8 bases from V and 13 bases from J, with 9 bases in between. The germline V gene encodes CDR1 SNHLY and CDR2 FYNNEI. The CDR3 runs 9 residues. The CDR3 region has the DNA TGTGCCAGCGGGTTGAACCAGTTCTTC. This codes for CASGLNQFF.

The chain has TRBV5-1 and TRBJ1-5; unclear D gene. The V gene's germline CDR1 is SGHRS and CDR2 YFSETQ. The CDR3 consists of 14 residues. The V gene lost 4 bases and the J gene lost 6 bases, with 14 bases spanning the gap. CDR3 sequence reads: CASSIDSGSQPQHF. The DNA for the CDR3 is TGCGCCAGCAGCATTGATTCGGGGTCTCAGCCCCAGCATTTT. The full variable domain, completed using reference TRBV5-1 and TRBJ1-5, is KAGVTQTPRYLIKTRGQQVTLSCSPISGHRSVSWYQQTPGQGLQFLFEYFSETQRNKGNFPGRFSGRQFSNSRSEMNVSTLELGDSALYLCASSIDSGSQPQHFGDGTRLSIL.

The chain recombines TRBV28 with TRBJ2-1; 7 bases align to TRBD2. This CDR3 is 16 amino acids long. CDR1 is MDHEN, CDR2 SYDVKM, per germline. V was clipped by 3 bases and J by 6 bases; unmatched bases: 11. The CDR3 DNA sequence: TGTGCCAGCAGTTTTAGGGGCGGGAGTAGAGGCAATGAGCAGTTCTTC. Its protein is CASSFRGGSRGNEQFF.

The chain recombines TRBV10-2 with TRBJ2-4; TRBD1 aligns across 9 bases. This CDR3 is built from 13 residues. The V and J ends lost 4 bases and 9 bases, in that order; junction bases with no gene match: 4. Germline CDR1 and CDR2: WSHSY and SAAADI. Here the CDR3 DNA reads TGCGCCAGCAGTGGAACAGGGGGCGGCATTCAGTACTTC. Its protein is CASSGTGGGIQYF.

The chain joins TRBV7-8 to TRBJ1-5, with TRBD1 identical over 10 bases. Germline loops: CDR1 SGHVS, CDR2 FQNEAQ. The CDR3 contains 18 residues. V was pared by 6 bases and J by 0 bases, with 11 bases of the junction left unmatched. In nucleotides, the CDR3 is TGTGCCAGCAGTTACCGGGACAGGGGCTATATTAGCAATCAGCCCCAGCATTTT. Its translation: CASSYRDRGYISNQPQHF.

The chain recombines TRBV7-6 with TRBJ2-7; TRBD2 matches at 7 bases. V was pared by 1 base and J by 6 bases, with 6 bases of the junction left unmatched. Germline CDR1 is SGHVS and CDR2 is FNYEAQ. The CDR3 runs 14 residues. CDR3: CASSLGLASGEQYF. DNA for the CDR3: TGTGCCAGCAGCTTAGGACTAGCTTCGGGCGAGCAGTACTTC. The complete variable domain, with remaining parts taken from reference TRBV7-6 and TRBJ2-7, reads GAGVSQSPRYKVTKRGQDVALRCDPISGHVSLYWYRQALGQGPEFLTYFNYEAQQDKSGLPNDRFSAERPEGSISTLTIQRTEQRDSAMYRCASSLGLASGEQYFGPGTRLTVT.

For this clone: The junction departs from the called germline gene at one end, perhaps through a read error. The identical CDR3 is also encoded by other nucleotide sequences in the sample. The V gene is TRBV27, the J gene TRBJ2-7; 7 positions match TRBD2. Germline-derived CDR1 and CDR2 are MNHEY and SMNVEV (reference sequence). The CDR3 is 16 amino acids. The CDR3 DNA is TGTGCCAGCAGTCTATCCCCCGGGACTATCTCCTACGAGCAGTACTTC. It specifies CASSLSPGTISYEQYF.

The chain is built from TRBV7-9 and TRBJ2-5, with TRBD2 matching 9 bases. The DNA end is more similar to TRBJ2-7, so the J call may be wrong. This CDR3 has 15 amino acids. Germline loops: CDR1 SEHNR, CDR2 FQNEAQ (reference sequence). The CDR3 DNA is TGTGCCAGCAGCTTAGCGGCGGGAGGGGCCTACGAGCAGTACTTC. Translated: CASSLAAGGAYEQYF.